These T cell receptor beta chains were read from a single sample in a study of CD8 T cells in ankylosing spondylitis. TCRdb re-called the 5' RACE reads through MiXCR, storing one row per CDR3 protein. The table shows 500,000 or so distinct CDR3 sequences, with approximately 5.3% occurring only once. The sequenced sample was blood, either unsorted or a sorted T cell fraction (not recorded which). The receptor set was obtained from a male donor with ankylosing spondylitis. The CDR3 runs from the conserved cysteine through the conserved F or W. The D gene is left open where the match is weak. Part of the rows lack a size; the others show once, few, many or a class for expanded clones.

CDR3aa: CASSSGLAGEHEQFF
CDR3nt: TGTGCCAGCAGCTCCGGACTAGCGGGAGAGCATGAGCAGTTCTTC
j_gene: TRBJ2-1
abundance: NA
d_gene: TRBD2
v_gene: TRBV7-9

CDR3aa: CASSLAGLEAFF
CDR3nt: TGTGCCAGCAGCTTGGCGGGACTGGAAGCTTTCTTT
j_gene: TRBJ1-1
abundance: many
d_gene: NA
v_gene: TRBV7-9

CDR3aa: CASRVTGVSSYEQYF
CDR3nt: TGTGCCAGCAGGGTGACAGGCGTTAGCTCCTACGAGCAGTACTTC
j_gene: TRBJ2-7
abundance: NA
d_gene: NA
v_gene: TRBV28

CDR3aa: CASSQERITGELFF
CDR3nt: TGCGCCAGCAGCCAAGAGAGGATCACCGGGGAGCTGTTTTTT
j_gene: TRBJ2-2
abundance: many
d_gene: NA
v_gene: TRBV4-3

CDR3aa: CASSPRPEGDEQYF
CDR3nt: TGTGCCAGCAGTCCTCGACCTGAAGGTGACGAGCAGTACTTC
j_gene: TRBJ2-7
abundance: NA
d_gene: NA
v_gene: TRBV12-3/TRBV12-4

CDR3aa: CAISGTGIATYEQYF
CDR3nt: TGTGCCATCAGTGGTACAGGGATCGCAACCTACGAGCAGTACTTC
j_gene: TRBJ2-7
abundance: many
d_gene: NA
v_gene: TRBV10-3

CDR3aa: CASSLIPGEAETQYF
CDR3nt: TGTGCCAGCAGCTTAATCCCGGGGGAAGCAGAGACCCAGTACTTC
j_gene: TRBJ2-5
abundance: many
d_gene: NA
v_gene: TRBV7-3

CDR3aa: CSAGKGPDTEAFF
CDR3nt: TGCAGTGCAGGGAAGGGGCCTGACACTGAAGCTTTCTTT
j_gene: TRBJ1-1
abundance: many
d_gene: NA
v_gene: TRBV20-1

CDR3aa: CASSSRAGGHEQYF
CDR3nt: TGTGCCAGCAGCTCCCGGGCAGGGGGTCACGAGCAGTACTTC
j_gene: TRBJ2-7
abundance: NA
d_gene: TRBD1
v_gene: TRBV11-2

CDR3aa: CASSQQGDTGELFF
CDR3nt: TGCGCCAGCAGCCAACAAGGGGACACCGGGGAGCTGTTTTTT
j_gene: TRBJ2-2
abundance: many
d_gene: NA
v_gene: TRBV4-3

CDR3aa: CSAGGIGNHEQYF
CDR3nt: TGCAGTGCCGGTGGGATTGGGAACCACGAGCAGTACTTC
j_gene: TRBJ2-7
abundance: many
d_gene: NA
v_gene: TRBV20-1

CDR3aa: CASGRHNEKLFF
CDR3nt: TGTGCCAGCGGACGGCATAATGAAAAACTGTTTTTT
j_gene: TRBJ1-4
abundance: many
d_gene: NA
v_gene: TRBV6-5

CDR3aa: CASSMSRALNTEAFF
CDR3nt: TGTGCCAGTAGTATGTCCAGGGCCTTAAACACTGAAGCTTTCTTT
j_gene: TRBJ1-1
abundance: many
d_gene: NA
v_gene: TRBV19

CDR3aa: CASSPGNPSGANVLTF
CDR3nt: TGTGCCAGCAGCCCGGGAAATCCCTCTGGGGCCAACGTCCTGACTTTC
j_gene: TRBJ2-6
abundance: few
d_gene: NA
v_gene: TRBV11-1

CDR3aa: CASSRFVDSSYNEQFF
CDR3nt: TGTGCCAGCAGCCGGTTTGTTGATAGCTCCTACAATGAGCAGTTCTTC
j_gene: TRBJ2-1
abundance: NA
d_gene: NA
v_gene: TRBV4-2

CDR3aa: CASKRTSGSHETQYF
CDR3nt: TGTGCCAGCAAAAGGACTAGCGGGAGCCATGAGACCCAGTACTTC
j_gene: TRBJ2-5
abundance: many
d_gene: TRBD2
v_gene: TRBV7-8

CDR3aa: CASSQDHRDSGYGYTF
CDR3nt: TGTGCCAGCAGCCAAGATCATAGAGACTCGGGCTATGGCTACACCTTC
j_gene: TRBJ1-2
abundance: many
d_gene: NA
v_gene: TRBV4-2

CDR3aa: CASSRVPSGTGRTEAFF
CDR3nt: TGCGCCAGCAGTCGCGTTCCCTCCGGGACAGGGAGAACTGAAGCTTTCTTT
j_gene: TRBJ1-1
abundance: few
d_gene: TRBD1
v_gene: TRBV5-1

CDR3aa: CASSLDSTLNIQYF
CDR3nt: TGTGCCAGCAGTTTAGACAGTACACTCAACATTCAGTACTTC
j_gene: TRBJ2-4
abundance: many
d_gene: NA
v_gene: TRBV12-3/TRBV12-4

CDR3aa: CASRDMRALNEQYF
CDR3nt: TGTGCCAGCAGGGACATGAGAGCGCTTAACGAGCAGTACTTC
j_gene: TRBJ2-7
abundance: many
d_gene: NA
v_gene: TRBV7-9

CDR3aa: CASSQGVLLAGVTDTQYF
CDR3nt: TGCGCCAGCAGCCAGGGGGTGTTACTAGCGGGGGTCACAGATACGCAGTATTTT
j_gene: TRBJ2-3
abundance: NA
d_gene: TRBD2
v_gene: TRBV4-1

CDR3aa: CASSFKNEQYF
CDR3nt: TGTGCCAGCAGCTTTAAGAACGAGCAGTACTTC
j_gene: TRBJ2-7
abundance: many
d_gene: NA
v_gene: TRBV5-6

CDR3aa: CASSLVAETQYF
CDR3nt: TGTGCCAGCAGTTTGGTCGCAGAGACCCAGTACTTC
j_gene: TRBJ2-5
abundance: many
d_gene: NA
v_gene: TRBV28

CDR3aa: CASSLRQGFNGYTF
CDR3nt: TGTGCCAGCAGCTTACGACAGGGATTCAATGGCTACACCTTC
j_gene: TRBJ1-2
abundance: many
d_gene: TRBD1
v_gene: TRBV7-2

CDR3aa: CASRRTGGGGYTF
CDR3nt: TGCGCCAGCAGAAGAACAGGGGGAGGGGGCTACACCTTC
j_gene: TRBJ1-2
abundance: many
d_gene: TRBD1
v_gene: TRBV5-1

CDR3aa: CASSPRAGENTEAFF
CDR3nt: TGTGCCAGCAGCCCTCGGGCAGGGGAGAACACTGAAGCTTTCTTT
j_gene: TRBJ1-1
abundance: many
d_gene: NA
v_gene: TRBV7-9

CDR3aa: CASSLVTSTFLAKNIQYF
CDR3nt: TGTGCCAGCAGCCTTGTGACTAGTACTTTTCTAGCCAAAAACATTCAGTACTTC
j_gene: TRBJ2-4
abundance: many
d_gene: NA
v_gene: TRBV11-1

CDR3aa: CASSSVRDPTNEKLFF
CDR3nt: TGTGCCAGCAGTTCTGTCCGGGACCCAACTAATGAAAAACTGTTTTTT
j_gene: TRBJ1-4
abundance: many
d_gene: NA
v_gene: TRBV6-5

CDR3aa: CASSLRSSSSYNSPLHF
CDR3nt: TGTGCCAGCAGTCTGAGGAGCAGCAGCTCCTATAATTCACCCCTCCACTTT
j_gene: TRBJ1-6
abundance: few
d_gene: NA
v_gene: TRBV27

CDR3aa: CSGEDRGLTYEQYF
CDR3nt: TGCAGTGGGGAAGACAGGGGCCTCACCTACGAGCAGTACTTC
j_gene: TRBJ2-7
abundance: many
d_gene: TRBD1
v_gene: TRBV20-1

CDR3aa: CASGRQGTAGELFF
CDR3nt: TGTGCCAGCGGACGACAGGGAACGGCCGGGGAGCTGTTTTTT
j_gene: TRBJ2-2
abundance: many
d_gene: TRBD1
v_gene: TRBV7-2

CDR3aa: CASSLSASGGQETQYF
CDR3nt: TGTGCCAGCAGCTTATCGGCTAGCGGGGGGCAAGAGACCCAGTACTTC
j_gene: TRBJ2-5
abundance: few
d_gene: TRBD2
v_gene: TRBV7-2

CDR3aa: CASSFASTGAGTEAFF
CDR3nt: TGTGCCAGCAGTTTCGCCTCGACAGGGGCTGGGACTGAAGCTTTCTTT
j_gene: TRBJ1-1
abundance: NA
d_gene: TRBD1
v_gene: TRBV6-2/TRBV6-3

CDR3aa: CASSPRGDDYGYTF
CDR3nt: TGTGCCAGCTCACCGCGGGGCGACGACTATGGCTACACCTTC
j_gene: TRBJ1-2
abundance: many
d_gene: NA
v_gene: TRBV18

CDR3aa: CASGPGLIAGRNNEQFF
CDR3nt: TGTGCCAGCGGCCCCGGACTAATAGCGGGACGGAACAATGAGCAGTTCTTC
j_gene: TRBJ2-1
abundance: NA
d_gene: TRBD2
v_gene: TRBV4-2